The rows below give T cell receptor beta chains drawn from one sample of a study of beta chain features in type 1 diabetes. Repertoires were generated with immunoSEQ multiplex PCR, while TCRdb's copy carries only in-frame clones and drops some. The sample contains over 90,000 clones, roughly 28% of which appear only once. Sequenced material: central memory CD4+ T cells from blood. The receptors derive from a woman between 18 and 29 years old with type 1 diabetes. Both conserved end residues are part of each CDR3. D genes are given only for firm matches. Rows may omit the clone size; those that give it use once, few, many or a size class.

D,J,size,V,CDR3,DNA
TRBD2,TRBJ2-1,-,TRBV11-3,CASRSSGSNEQFF,TGTGCCAGCAGATCTAGCGGGAGCAATGAGCAGTTCTTC
-,TRBJ1-3,-,TRBV19,CASIPLLSGRSGNTIYF,TGTGCCAGTATTCCTTTGTTGAGTGGGAGATCTGGAAACACCATATATTTT
TRBD2,TRBJ2-3,-,TRBV11-2,CASSFTWGGVTDTQYF,TGTGCCAGCAGCTTCACTTGGGGAGGGGTGACAGATACGCAGTATTTT
TRBD2,TRBJ2-3,-,TRBV18,CASSPRPGLAGAGKTDTQYF,TGTGCCAGCTCACCACGGCCGGGACTAGCGGGAGCGGGTAAGACAGATACGCAGTATTTT
-,TRBJ1-1,few,TRBV28,CASSFGGNTEAFF,TGTGCCAGCAGTTTCGGAGGGAACACTGAAGCTTTCTTT
TRBD2,TRBJ2-1,-,TRBV19,CASSNRGRDEQFF,TGTGCCAGTAGTAATCGGGGGAGGGATGAGCAGTTCTTC
-,TRBJ2-7,-,TRBV5-1,CASSSGHQSYEQYF,TGCGCCAGCAGCTCGGGACACCAATCCTACGAGCAGTACTTC
-,TRBJ1-1,-,TRBV27,CASSLNRANTEAFF,TGTGCCAGCAGTTTGAACAGGGCGAACACTGAAGCTTTCTTT
-,TRBJ2-1,-,TRBV5-4,CASSFSEYNEQFF,TGTGCCAGCAGCTTTTCGGAGTACAATGAGCAGTTCTTC
-,TRBJ1-1,few,TRBV2,CASGGQLNTEAFF,TGTGCCAGCGGAGGACAGTTGAACACTGAAGCTTTCTTT
-,TRBJ2-3,-,TRBV19,CASSPQYRKGSTDTQYF,TGTGCCAGTAGTCCCCAGTATCGAAAGGGGAGCACAGATACGCAGTATTTT
TRBD1,TRBJ2-2,-,TRBV6-6,CASSRDSPSNTGELFF,TGTGCCAGCAGTCGGGACAGTCCATCGAACACCGGGGAGCTGTTTTTT
-,TRBJ1-1,-,TRBV30,CAWAPRRGSEAFF,TGTGCCTGGGCCCCTCGGAGGGGCAGTGAAGCTTTCTTT
TRBD2,TRBJ2-1,few,TRBV7-3,CASSPGTSGNEQFF,TGTGCCAGCAGCCCTGGGACTAGCGGGAATGAGCAGTTCTTC
-,TRBJ1-2,-,TRBV5-1,CASSLGQGSQPDGYTF,TGCGCCAGCAGCTTGGGGCAGGGATCCCAGCCGGATGGCTACACCTTC
TRBD2,TRBJ2-3,few,TRBV7-2,CASREGTSGSTDTQYF,TGTGCCAGCAGGGAGGGTACTAGCGGGAGTACAGATACGCAGTATTTT
-,TRBJ2-1,-,TRBV6-1,CASSEAGPSYNEQFF,TGTGCCAGCAGTGAAGCGGGCCCCTCCTACAATGAGCAGTTCTTC
-,TRBJ1-5,-,TRBV4-1,CASSQDPTRGVMEPQHF,TGCGCCAGCAGCCAAGACCCGACACGGGGGGTTATGGAGCCCCAGCATTTT
TRBD1,TRBJ2-1,-,TRBV25-1,CASRQQGATYNEQFF,TGTGCCAGCAGACAACAGGGGGCCACCTACAATGAGCAGTTCTTC
TRBD2,TRBJ2-5,-,TRBV2,CASRAGTSGQETQYF,TGTGCCAGCAGGGCCGGGACTAGCGGCCAAGAGACCCAGTACTTC
-,TRBJ2-7,few,TRBV10-3,CAISGGGTETYEQYF,TGTGCCATCAGTGGCGGGGGGACAGAGACCTACGAGCAGTACTTC
TRBD2,TRBJ2-5,-,TRBV15,CATSRDRSASGRTETLRETQYF,TGTGCCACCAGCAGAGATCGATCGGCTAGCGGGAGGACCGAAACCCTCCGGGAGACCCAGTACTTC
-,TRBJ1-5,few,TRBV2,CASSGQSNQPQHF,TGTGCCAGCAGTGGACAGAGCAATCAGCCCCAGCATTTT
-,TRBJ1-1,few,TRBV4-3,CASSQADRMNTEAFF,TGCGCCAGCAGCCAAGCTGACAGGATGAACACTGAAGCTTTCTTT
TRBD2,TRBJ2-5,few,TRBV11-2,CASSLVGLAQQETQYF,TGTGCCAGCAGCTTAGTGGGACTAGCGCAACAAGAGACCCAGTACTTC
TRBD2,TRBJ2-1,few,TRBV10-3,CAISEASGSTYNEQFF,TGTGCCATCAGTGAGGCTAGCGGGAGCACCTACAATGAGCAGTTCTTC
TRBD2,TRBJ2-7,once,TRBV7-3,CASSAGLAGLSEQYF,TGTGCCAGCAGCGCCGGTTTAGCGGGACTGTCCGAGCAGTACTTC
TRBD1,TRBJ1-2,few,TRBV14,CASSPSAGQKYGYTF,TGTGCCAGCAGCCCGTCGGCGGGACAGAAATATGGCTACACCTTC
-,TRBJ1-2,-,TRBV20-1,CSASGGYGYTF,TGCAGTGCTAGCGGGGGATATGGCTACACCTTC
TRBD2,TRBJ2-1,-,TRBV4-3,CASSRLAGNEQFF,TGCGCCAGCTCACGACTAGCAGGCAATGAGCAGTTCTTC
-,TRBJ2-4,-,TRBV5-1,CASHPDSLAKNIQYF,TGCGCCAGCCATCCGGACAGCCTAGCCAAAAACATTCAGTACTTC
-,TRBJ2-1,-,TRBV2,CASSEETSDYNEQFF,TGTGCCAGCAGTGAGGAGACTTCTGACTACAATGAGCAGTTCTTC
TRBD2,TRBJ2-7,-,TRBV7-3,CASSLGSGSYEQYF,TGTGCCAGCAGCTTAGGAAGCGGGAGCTACGAGCAGTACTTC
TRBD1,TRBJ2-1,once,TRBV11-3,CASSLGQGINEQFF,TGTGCCAGCAGCCTAGGACAGGGAATCAATGAGCAGTTCTTC
TRBD2,TRBJ2-5,-,TRBV4-1,CASSQDREGRGTQYF,TGCGCCAGCAGCCAAGATCGGGAGGGCCGGGGGACCCAGTACTTC
TRBD1,TRBJ2-1,-,TRBV11-3,CASSRFGTGTYEQFF,TGTGCCAGCAGCCGATTTGGGACAGGGACGTATGAGCAGTTCTTC
-,TRBJ1-4,-,TRBV5-1,CASSLSGSNEKLFF,TGCGCCAGCAGCTTGTCAGGGTCTAATGAAAAACTGTTTTTT
TRBD2,TRBJ2-3,-,TRBV5-4,CASSLRIAGGTDTQYF,TGTGCCAGCAGCTTAAGAATAGCGGGAGGGACAGATACGCAGTATTTT
TRBD1,TRBJ2-7,-,TRBV5-1,CASSFKGAGEQYF,TGCGCCAGCAGCTTCAAGGGGGCGGGCGAGCAGTACTTC
-,TRBJ2-7,-,TRBV5-4,CASSFRQGGSYEQYF,TGTGCCAGCAGCTTCAGGCAGGGCGGCTCCTACGAGCAGTACTTC